The T cell receptor beta chain under discussion was sequenced for a study of molecular identifiers for immune sequencing clone quantification. This clonotype was seen at least ten times. A CD8+CD4-CCR7+CD45RA+ phenotype served as the sorting definition for naive CD8 T cells. Using its own MiXCR run on the PCR reads, TCRdb lists one record per CDR3 protein. The repertoire holds 490,000 or so distinct CDR3 sequences, with less than 30% as singletons. The CDR3 length is 16 residues. With 1 base removed from V and 2 bases from J, the gap between germline ends came to 10 bases. CDR1 and CDR2 from the germline V gene are KGHDR and SFDVKD.

The TCR was taken from a human donor in good health. Some libraries in this study had Jurkat cell RNA spiked in. The J gene is TRBJ2-2, the V gene TRBV24-1, with D perhaps assigned TRBD1 or TRBD2 (5 bases each). Sequenced material: naive CD8+ T cells from blood, with Jurkat cell RNA spiked in. Documented subset: FACS-sorted CD8+CD4-CCR7+CD45RA+ naive T cells. The CDR3 bases are TGTGCCACCAGTGATTTTAGCAGGGACAACACCGGGGAGCTGTTTTTT. Translation: CATSDFSRDNTGELFF.